What follows describes a single T cell receptor beta chain. The sample holds many counts of this clonotype. What antigen it recognizes has not been identified. No base qualities exist here, and no much larger clone lies one base off it. The library relied on PCR. Sequencing was carried out with an Illumina HiSeq 2500. Molecular barcoding was employed in the preparation of TCR libraries, with unique molecular identifiers being used to normalize TCRbeta repertoire quantification. TCRdb passed the public sequencing reads through fastp at Q25 and MiXCR, retaining productive beta sequences. Entries are consolidated by CDR3 protein sequence, retaining the most common genes and DNA. The sample table lists about 58,000 distinct CDR3 sequences, roughly 46% of them with a count of one. Clones ranked in the top ten supply 95% to 98% of the sample. Spanning cysteine to phenylalanine, the CDR3 consists of 19 amino acids. Only the CDR3 DNA stays, 57 bases, in frame from base 1. V is pruned by 5 bases and J by 3 bases, leaving 11 bases of the junction without a gene match. Per the germline V gene, WSHSY is the CDR1 and SAAADI is the CDR2.

The meaning of the sample's treatment or condition label: allogeneic hematopoietic cell transplantation with graft depleted of TCRalphabeta T cells and CD19 B cells. The children who served as transplant recipients had been given grafts of TCRalphabeta/CD19-depleted allogeneic hematopoietic cells. This specimen comes from a study of T-cell reconstitution after alpha-beta-depleted transplantation in children listed by TCRdb under 2016. Context from the whole study: The study quantitatively tracked T-cell immune reconstitution after TCRalphabeta/CD19-depleted allogeneic hematopoietic cell transplantation in children using TCR repertoire profiling.

Points the paper makes about the study in general: In some patients, high TCRbeta diversity at day 60 was attributed to recipient T cells and intrathymic progenitors that had survived conditioning. Over subsequent months, a decline in hyperexpanded clone frequencies was noted, and after one year, T-cell counts and TCRbeta diversity were mostly ascribed to newly produced T cells. The apparently early alphabetaT-cell count recovery about two months after transplant was reportedly dependent on only several hundred rapidly expanded clones derived from non-depleted graft cells.

Sequenced material: PBMCs, mostly from graft donor cells, taken 360 days after TCRalphabeta/CD19-depleted stem cell transplant. The TCR comes from a male patient younger than 18 who had a stem cell transplant for acute lymphoblastic leukemia, so the T cells may come from the graft donor. The chain uses TRBV10-2 and TRBJ2-1; a stretch of 15 junction bases matches TRBD2. The CDR3 protein: CASSTGLAGGPGSYNEQFF. The nucleotides are TGCGCCAGCAGTACTGGACTAGCGGGAGGGCCGGGCAGCTACAATGAGCAGTTCTTC.